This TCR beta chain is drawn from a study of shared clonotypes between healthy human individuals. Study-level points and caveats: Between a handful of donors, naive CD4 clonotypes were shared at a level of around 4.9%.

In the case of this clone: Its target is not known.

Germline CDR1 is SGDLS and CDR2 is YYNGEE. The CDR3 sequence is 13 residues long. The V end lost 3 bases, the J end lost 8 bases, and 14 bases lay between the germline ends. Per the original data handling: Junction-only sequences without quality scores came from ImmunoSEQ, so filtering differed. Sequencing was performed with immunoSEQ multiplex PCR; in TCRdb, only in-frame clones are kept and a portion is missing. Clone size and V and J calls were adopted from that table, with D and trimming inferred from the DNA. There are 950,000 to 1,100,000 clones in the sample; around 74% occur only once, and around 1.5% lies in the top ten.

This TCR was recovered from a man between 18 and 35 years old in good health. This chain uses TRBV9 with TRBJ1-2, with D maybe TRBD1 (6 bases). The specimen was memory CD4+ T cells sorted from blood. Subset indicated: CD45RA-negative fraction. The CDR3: CASSDDRSPGYTF. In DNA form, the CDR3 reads TGTGCCAGCAGCGACGACAGGTCTCCCGGCTACACCTTC.